The clone carrying this TCR beta chain was observed many times. Antigen specificity is unknown. The data were taken from a study of CD8 T cells in ankylosing spondylitis. General observations from the study: About 8 highly homologous variants made up a TCR beta motif, and this motif appeared characteristic of ankylosing spondylitis blood. The study looked at matched synovial fluid samples from ankylosing spondylitis patients. Disease-linked clones were reported to be significantly enriched there.

The CDR3 has 13 amino acids. V lost 7 bases to trimming and J lost 6 bases; unmatched junction nucleotides: 6. Quantitative 5'-RACE with molecular barcodes was used to make the TCR beta libraries. One entry per CDR3 protein, called by TCRdb with MiXCR from the 5' RACE reads. The repertoire holds approximately 440,000 distinct CDR3 sequences, 17% seen once, with approximately 1% in the top ten. The chain recombines TRBV12-3 or TRBV12-4 with TRBJ1-5; 7 nucleotides align to TRBD1. The receptor was isolated from a male donor with ankylosing spondylitis. Sequenced: blood, either unsorted or a sorted T cell fraction (not recorded which). The CDR3 coding sequence is TGTGCCAGCACCCAGGGGGGTCGTCAGCCCCAGCATTTT. Translated: CASTQGGRQPQHF.